This T cell receptor beta chain was recorded in a study of T-cell memory formation after mild COVID-19. This clonotype was seen only a few times. The V segment lost 6 bases and the J segment 4 bases; nucleotides outside the gene matches: 8. The germline V gene encodes CDR1 MNHEY and CDR2 SVGEGT. The CDR3 has 15 residues. The TCR alpha and TCR beta cDNA libraries, bearing sample barcodes and UMIs, were generated by 5'RACE using constant-segment primers. One entry per CDR3 protein results from TCRdb running MiXCR on the 5' RACE reads. This table holds approximately 340,000 distinct CDR3 sequences, 10% to 15% found once.

The clonotype comes from a man aged 18 to 29 who had mild COVID-19 (a few samples of this study predate the infection). Cell type and time point are not known. The chain carries TRBV6-2 or TRBV6-3 and TRBJ2-1; 8 nucleotides line up with TRBD1. What was sequenced was PBMCs or a T cell subset sorted from them (not recorded which). For the CDR3, the DNA is TGTGCCAGCAGGCAAACAGGGGGAGGTTACAATGAGCAGTTCTTC. It specifies CASRQTGGGYNEQFF.